This T cell receptor beta chain originates from a study of brain T cells in children with intractable seizures. Study-wide findings and caveats: HCMV serostatus was not known, and viral specificity came from CDR3 similarity only. Pre- and post-surgery blood differed in depth, so pre-surgery absences may be undersampling.

Time point here: blood from clinic visit 5 months post-surgery; TSC patient then seizure free. Only cases whose brain tissue showed the highest T cell transcript signatures were sequenced. Before surgery, patients took at least one anti-epileptic drug. The assay was immunoSEQ multiplex PCR, and TCRdb's table has in-frame clones only and misses some. The sample has about 320,000 clones, about 93% seen once; the top ten hold around 5%. Germline CDR1 reads MNHEY; CDR2 reads SVGAGI. The CDR3 contains 16 residues. V trimming: 2 bases; J trimming: 2 bases; junction bases outside the gene matches: 9. Notes on this clone: Its antigen is still unknown.

Sequencing used peripheral blood, obtained 4 to 5 months after surgery. The chain joins TRBV6-5 to TRBJ2-7; 7 nucleotides align to TRBD1. This clonotype was sampled from a boy under two years old with tuberous sclerosis and intractable seizures. CDR3 sequence reads: CASSYQRGTAPYEQYF. CDR3 DNA sequence: TGTGCCAGCAGTTACCAACGAGGGACAGCGCCCTACGAGCAGTACTTC.